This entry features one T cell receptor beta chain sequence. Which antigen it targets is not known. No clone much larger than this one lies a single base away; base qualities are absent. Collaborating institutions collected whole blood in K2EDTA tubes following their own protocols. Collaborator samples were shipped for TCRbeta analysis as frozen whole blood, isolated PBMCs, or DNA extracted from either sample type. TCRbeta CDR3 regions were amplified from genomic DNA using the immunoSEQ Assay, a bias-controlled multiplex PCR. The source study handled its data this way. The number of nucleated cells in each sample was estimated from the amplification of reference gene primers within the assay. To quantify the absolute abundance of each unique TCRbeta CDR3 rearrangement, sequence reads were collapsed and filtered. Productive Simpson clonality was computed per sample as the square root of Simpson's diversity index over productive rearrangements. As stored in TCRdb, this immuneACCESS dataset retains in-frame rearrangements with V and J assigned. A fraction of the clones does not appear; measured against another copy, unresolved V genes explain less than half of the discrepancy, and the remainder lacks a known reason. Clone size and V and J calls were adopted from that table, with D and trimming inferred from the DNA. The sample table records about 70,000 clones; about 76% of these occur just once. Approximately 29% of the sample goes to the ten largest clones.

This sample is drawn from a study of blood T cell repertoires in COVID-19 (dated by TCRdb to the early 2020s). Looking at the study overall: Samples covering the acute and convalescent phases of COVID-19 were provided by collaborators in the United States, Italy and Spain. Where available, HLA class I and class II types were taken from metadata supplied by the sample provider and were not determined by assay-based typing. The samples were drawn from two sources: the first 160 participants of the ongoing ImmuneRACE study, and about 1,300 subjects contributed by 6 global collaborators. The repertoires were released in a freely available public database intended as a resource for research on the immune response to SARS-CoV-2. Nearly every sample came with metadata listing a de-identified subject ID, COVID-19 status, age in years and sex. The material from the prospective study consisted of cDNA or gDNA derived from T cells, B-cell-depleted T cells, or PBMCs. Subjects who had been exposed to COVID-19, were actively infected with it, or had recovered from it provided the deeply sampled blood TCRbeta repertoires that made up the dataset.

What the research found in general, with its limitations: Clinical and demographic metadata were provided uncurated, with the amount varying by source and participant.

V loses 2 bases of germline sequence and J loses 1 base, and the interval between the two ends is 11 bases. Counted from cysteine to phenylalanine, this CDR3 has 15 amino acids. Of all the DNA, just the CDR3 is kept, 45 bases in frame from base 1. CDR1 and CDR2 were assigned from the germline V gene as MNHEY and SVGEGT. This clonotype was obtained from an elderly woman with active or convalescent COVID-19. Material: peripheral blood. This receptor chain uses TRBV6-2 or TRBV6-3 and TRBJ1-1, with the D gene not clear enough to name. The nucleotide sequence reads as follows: TGTGCCAGCAGTTACCCCTGGGGAGGGAACACTGAAGCTTTCTTT. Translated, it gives CASSYPWGGNTEAFF.